A selection of T cell receptor beta chains follows, all from one sample in a study of follicular helper T cells after annual influenza vaccination. The table came from immunoSEQ multiplex PCR; TCRdb's copy has only in-frame clones and leaves some out. The sample holds fewer than 30,000 clones, more than 80% seen once. Sequencing was performed on CXCR5+ CD38- circulating T follicular helper cells from blood, taken on the day of influenza vaccination. All receptors derive from an adult who received the influenza vaccine. CDR3s include the opening cysteine and the closing phenylalanine or tryptophan. D genes are given only for firm matches. The listing skips clone size in some rows; elsewhere it reads once, few, many or a size class.

-	TRBV13	TRBJ1-1	-	CASSEGGRGTEAFF	TGTGCCAGCAGCGAGGGGGGGCGGGGGACTGAAGCTTTCTTT
TRBD2	TRBV28	TRBJ2-1	-	CASSSLLAESYNEQFF	TGTGCCAGCAGTTCCTTACTAGCGGAGTCCTACAATGAGCAGTTCTTC
TRBD1	TRBV5-4	TRBJ1-2	few	CASSSGDRVQNYGYTF	TGTGCCAGCAGCTCAGGCGACAGGGTTCAAAACTATGGCTACACCTTC
TRBD2	TRBV18	TRBJ2-1	-	CASSPLGGWNNEQFF	TGTGCCAGCTCACCCTTGGGGGGGTGGAACAATGAGCAGTTCTTC
TRBD2	TRBV30	TRBJ2-1	-	CAWSHGTSGYNEQFF	TGTGCCTGGAGCCACGGGACTAGCGGTTACAATGAGCAGTTCTTC
-	TRBV7-9	TRBJ1-6	-	CASSYSWNSPLHF	TGTGCCAGCAGCTATAGTTGGAATTCACCCCTCCACTTT
-	TRBV18	TRBJ1-2	-	CASSQQKGYFYGYTF	TGTGCCAGCTCACAGCAGAAGGGGTACTTCTATGGCTACACCTTC
-	TRBV19	TRBJ1-6	-	CASNRDYNSPLHF	TGTGCCAGTAACAGGGACTATAATTCCCCCCTCCACTTT
-	TRBV5-1	TRBJ1-2	-	CASSSGESNYGYTF	TGCGCCAGCAGTTCCGGTGAGAGCAACTATGGCTACACCTTC
-	TRBV29-1	TRBJ2-7	-	CSARTFPSYEQYF	TGCAGCGCCCGGACATTCCCCTCCTACGAGCAGTACTTC
TRBD1	TRBV7-3	TRBJ1-2	-	CASSETGGGGYTF	TGTGCCAGCAGTGAAACAGGGGGTGGGGGCTACACCTTC
TRBD2	TRBV9	TRBJ2-3	-	CASSVGTSGGADTQYF	TGTGCCAGCAGCGTAGGGACTAGCGGGGGCGCAGATACGCAGTATTTT
-	TRBV4-1	TRBJ1-4	few	CASSQGQNNEKLFF	TGCGCCAGCAGCCAAGGACAAAATAATGAAAAACTGTTTTTT